This TCR beta chain was recorded in a study of OX40 agonist ivuxolimab in advanced cancers. Study in general: At approximately 83% male, the cohort had a mean age of about 55 years, ranging from roughly 20 to 80.

TCRdb's copy holds only in-frame clones and misses some; the assay was immunoSEQ multiplex PCR. Here the sample spans about 73,000 clones, 84% being singletons. V gave up 4 bases and J gave up 6 bases; unmatched junction bases: 12. CDR1 and CDR2 from the germline V gene are SGHNT and YYREEE (reference sequence). The CDR3 is 15 amino acids. V and J are TRBV5-4 and TRBJ1-2; 7 bases map to TRBD1. The source of this sequence is an adult with an advanced solid tumor such as melanoma, head and neck, liver or kidney cancer. Sequences were derived from CD4+ or CD8+ T cells sorted from blood, sampled in a trial of the OX40 agonist ivuxolimab. CDR3 bases: TGTGCCAGCAGCCCCGCAGGGGGGGGGTTGCATGGCTACACCTTC. The encoded protein is CASSPAGGGLHGYTF.